This T cell receptor (beta chain) was captured in a study of cytomegalovirus exposure and HLA in healthy donors. General study results and limits: Diagnosis of cytomegalovirus status made by the classifier reportedly showed high specificity and sensitivity. Immune exposure data for these donors was limited to CMV serostatus.

A remark on this clone: What it binds is unknown.

Donors counted as nominally healthy when sampled, yet unrecorded immune exposures were likely. The PCR had 60 Vbeta and 13 Jbeta primers. Profiling relied on immunoSEQ multiplex PCR, and the TCRdb table lists in-frame clones only, not all of them. The sample has more than 200,000 clones; roughly 79% are singletons. The specimen sequenced was PBMCs. The TCR sequence derives from a man aged 18 to 30 in good health and CMV-seronegative.

The CDR3 DNA sequence: TGTGCCAGCAGCGTAGCTGGAGGGGCTCGGTCCGCAGATACGCAGTATTTT. It codes for CASSVAGGARSADTQYF. The chain links TRBV9 to TRBJ2-3; weak D call: TRBD2 (6 bases). The germline V and J ends were trimmed by 0 bases and 4 bases, with 18 bases remaining between them. The CDR3 spans 17 residues. Germline-derived CDR1 and CDR2 are SGDLS and YYNGEE.